This entry describes one T cell receptor beta chain. The sample originates from a study of blood T cell repertoires in COVID-19. The wider study: The origin of the acute and convalescent COVID-19 samples was the United States, Italy and Spain.

The length of the CDR3 is 14 residues. The germline V and J ends were trimmed by 5 bases and 3 bases, with 11 bases remaining between them. Germline CDR1 and CDR2: MDHEN and SYDVKM. Authors' methods: Amplifying reference gene primers gave estimates of nucleated cell counts. The protocol was immunoSEQ multiplex PCR, while the TCRdb copy is restricted to in-frame clones and leaves out a portion. V and J calls and clone size come straight from that table; D and trimming were deduced from the DNA. The sample gives about 59,000 clones, over 80% of which show up once; about 3.5% is in the top ten. This TCR was recovered from a woman older than 75 with acute or convalescent COVID-19. Sample: peripheral blood. The rearrangement joins TRBV28 to TRBJ1-5; no clear D. The CDR3 protein is CASSRSWLNQPQHF. DNA of the CDR3: TGTGCCAGCAGTCGTTCGTGGCTCAATCAGCCCCAGCATTTT.